This paragraph reports one T cell receptor beta chain. The data were obtained in a study of blood T cell repertoires in COVID-19. In the original analysis: Amplification of reference gene primers provided the estimated nucleated cell counts. Repertoires were generated with immunoSEQ multiplex PCR, while TCRdb's copy carries only in-frame clones and drops some. Clonal size and the V and J genes are those of that table, whereas D and trimming came from the DNA. This table holds around 390,000 clones, 85% to 90% found once. CDR1 is MNHEY and CDR2 is SVGAGI in the germline V gene. The CDR3 has 15 residues. The V and J ends lost 3 bases and 2 bases respectively, with 11 bases between them.

Material: PBMCs or T cells enriched from blood (not recorded which). The genes are TRBV6-5 and TRBJ1-5; the D is unclear. The receptor was isolated from a woman aged 45-65 years who had recovered from COVID-19. The CDR3: CASSYSGEGNQPQHF. As DNA, the CDR3 is TGTGCCAGCAGTTATTCTGGGGAGGGCAATCAGCCCCAGCATTTT.